These 23 T cell receptor beta chains share one sample of origin, sequenced in a study of blood T cells in healthy people across ages (dated by TCRdb to the mid-2010s). The receptor library was made with 5' RACE. The instrument given in TCRdb is Illumina HiSeq 2500. A second PCR of about 7 to 12 cycles was performed with a sample-barcoded 5' primer and a J-beta primer mix. TCRdb reran the public reads through fastp at Q25 and MiXCR, keeping productive beta chains. Every entry covers one CDR3 protein and lists the most common genes and DNA from its rows. The table for this sample lists 800,000 or so distinct CDR3 sequences; 25% of them were counted only once. More than 3% of the sample is in the top ten clones. These records were also assigned to another study, of T cells of mothers and their children.

The sequenced sample consisted of blood. These receptors all come from a boy between 10 and 17 years old in good health.

This clonotype was counted ten times or more. This rearrangement joins TRBV6-6 to TRBJ2-7, with TRBD1 identical over 11 bases. Germline loops: CDR1 MNHNY, CDR2 SVGAGI (reference sequence). The junction had 6 bases not matched to a gene; V was cut back by 6 bases and J by 2 bases. CDR3 length: 15 amino acids. The CDR3 region has the DNA TGTGCCAGCAGCCCTGGGACAGGGGGGCCCTACGAGCAGTACTTC. The encoded protein is CASSPGTGGPYEQYF.

This clonotype turned up a few times. The rearrangement uses TRBV7-6 and TRBJ2-7, with D perhaps matching TRBD1 (6 bases). Germline V gives CDR1 SGHVS, CDR2 FNYEAQ. The CDR3 is 14 amino acids. Deletions cut 6 bases from V and 3 bases from J, with 15 bases between. The CDR3 sequence: CASRHTGIYYEQYF. In DNA form, the CDR3 reads TGTGCCAGCAGGCACACAGGGATCTACTACGAGCAGTACTTC.

V and J are TRBV7-2 and TRBJ2-5, with TRBD1 identical over 9 bases. The end of the DNA is better explained by TRBJ2-7, so the J call may be wrong. The germline gives CDR1 SGHTA, CDR2 FQGNSA. CDR3 length: 15 residues. The DNA of the CDR3 is TGTGCCAGCAGCTTAGCCGCGGACAGGGGCTACGAGCAGTACTTC. Protein: CASSLAADRGYEQYF.

This clonotype turned up a few times. The chain joins TRBV19 to TRBJ2-2; D not certain. The CDR3 is 14 amino acids. Trimming removed 6 bases at V and 2 bases at J, with 10 bases between. Germline-derived CDR1 and CDR2 are LNHDA and SQIVND (reference sequence). The DNA for the CDR3 is TGTGCCAGTAGGCACCCAGGAAACACCGGGGAGCTGTTTTTT. Translating gives CASRHPGNTGELFF. The full variable domain, rest sourced from reference TRBV19 and TRBJ2-2, is DGGITQSPKYLFRKEGQNVTLSCEQNLNHDAMYWYRQDPGQGLRLIYYSQIVNDFQKGDIAEGYSVSREKKESFPLTVTSAQKNPTAFYLCASRHPGNTGELFFGEGSRLTVL.

This chain joins TRBV4-1 and TRBJ1-1; 8 nucleotides match TRBD1. The CDR3 contains 17 residues. J gave up 11 bases and V 3 bases, and 20 bases lay outside the gene matches. CDR1 and CDR2 from the germline V gene are MGHRA and YSYEKL. CDR3 sequence reads: CASSHVTPGQGIFRAFF. The CDR3 nucleotides are TGCGCCAGCAGCCATGTTACACCCGGACAGGGTATATTTCGCGCTTTCTTT.

The table lists this clonotype with a few counts. This sequence joins TRBV20-1 and TRBJ2-3; 8 bases line up with TRBD2. Germline CDR1 is DFQATT and CDR2 is SNEGSKA (reference sequence). After removal of 5 bases from V and 4 bases from J, the junction contained 5 bases not matched to a gene. The CDR3 sequence is 13 residues long. The CDR3 nucleotides read TGCAGTGCTTTTAGCGGGATCTCAGATACGCAGTATTTT. Amino acid sequence: CSAFSGISDTQYF.

This sequence joins TRBV6-2 or TRBV6-3 and TRBJ2-3; D is perhaps TRBD1 (5 bases). The V end lost 3 bases, the J end lost 3 bases, and 13 bases lay between the germline ends. Looked up from germline, CDR1 is MNHEY and CDR2 is SVGEGT. The CDR3 has 15 amino acids. CDR3 loop: CASSYGQGKTDTQYF. CDR3 DNA: TGTGCCAGCAGTTATGGTCAGGGCAAGACAGATACGCAGTATTTT.

This clonotype was found once. The CDR3 spells CASSQVFKTEANYGYTF. In nucleotides, the CDR3 is TGCGCCAGCAGCCAAGTGTTTAAGACGGAAGCTAACTATGGCTACACCTTC. This rearrangement joins TRBV4-3 to TRBJ1-2; no definite D call. The CDR3 has 17 residues. Trimming left V 1 base short and J 0 bases short, with 15 bases between. The germline CDR1 and CDR2 sequences are LGHNA and YSLEER.

This clonotype has just a few counts. The chain carries TRBV20-1 and TRBJ1-4; D not certain. Germline V gene sequence: CDR1 DFQATT, CDR2 SNEGSKA (reference sequence). The CDR3 consists of 13 residues. V lost 5 bases and J lost 10, with 17 bases in between. The CDR3 DNA is TGCAGTGCTCGTCGGAGCCGGGCCGTAAAACTGTTTTTT. Translation: CSARRSRAVKLFF.

Regarding this clonotype: This could be a read error, since a much larger clone is one nucleotide away. The chain links TRBV7-2 to TRBJ2-5; D unclear. CDR1 is SGHTA, CDR2 FQGNSA, per germline. The CDR3 totals 14 residues. CDR3 sequence reads: CASSERRLQKTQYF. DNA for the CDR3: TGTGCCAGCAGCGAGAGACGGCTCCAAAAGACCCAGTACTTC.

This clonotype was seen repeatedly, ten times or more. The chain combines TRBV5-5 with TRBJ2-1, with D perhaps being TRBD1 or TRBD2 (5 bases each). CDR3 length equals 15 residues. Germline values: CDR1 SGHKS, CDR2 YYEKEE (reference sequence). Trimming pared 1 base from V and 1 base from J, leaving 9 bases between. CDR3 in amino acids: CASSLRDESYNEQFF. For the CDR3, the DNA is TGTGCCAGCAGCTTGCGGGACGAGTCCTACAATGAGCAGTTCTTC.

The rearrangement links TRBV2 to TRBJ1-1; D gene uncertain. This CDR3 has 12 residues. Germline-derived CDR1 and CDR2 are SNHLY and FYNNEI. Trimming cost V 3 bases and J 6 bases, with 8 bases left between them. The CDR3 loop reads CASSETIAEAFF. CDR3 sequence (DNA): TGTGCCAGCAGTGAGACAATAGCTGAAGCTTTCTTT.

This clonotype was recorded a few times. This chain connects TRBV12-3 or TRBV12-4 to TRBJ1-4; perhaps TRBD1 as D (6 bases). Trimming left V 2 bases short and J 5 bases short, with 15 bases between. CDR3 length equals 16 residues. The chain's CDR3 is CASSLFLGQTNEKLFF. Written as DNA, the CDR3 is TGTGCCAGCAGTTTATTCCTCGGACAGACAAATGAAAAACTGTTTTTT.

The chain links TRBV18 to TRBJ2-3; the D gene is possibly TRBD1 (5 bases). Trimming stripped 5 bases from V and 2 bases from J, with 14 bases between. CDR3 length: 15 residues. Germline CDR1 is KGHSH and CDR2 is LQKENI. CDR3 DNA: TGTGCCAGCTCAGAGTCCAGGGCCTCCACAGATACGCAGTATTTT. This gives the protein CASSESRASTDTQYF. The complete variable domain, with remaining parts taken from reference TRBV18 and TRBJ2-3, reads NAGVMQNPRHLVRRRGQEARLRCSPMKGHSHVYWYRQLPEEGLKFMVYLQKENIIDESGMPKERFSAEFPKEGPSILRIQQVVRGDSAAYFCASSESRASTDTQYFGPGTRLTVL.

The rearrangement uses TRBV11-2 and TRBJ1-4, with 9 nucleotides matching TRBD1. The V segment lost 4 bases and the J segment 4 bases; nucleotides outside the gene matches: 10. The CDR3 spans 17 residues. Per the germline V gene, CDR1 is SGHAT and CDR2 is FQNNGV. CDR3 residues: CASSSRGTGWINEKLFF. The CDR3 nucleotides read TGTGCCAGCAGCTCGAGGGGGACAGGGTGGATTAATGAAAAACTGTTTTTT.

This clonotype was seen a few times. V usage is TRBV7-9 and J usage is TRBJ2-1; TRBD1 aligns across 7 bases. The DNA end favors TRBJ2-7, so the J call may be wrong. CDR3 size: 15 residues. Germline CDR1 is SEHNR and CDR2 is FQNEAQ (reference sequence). The CDR3 sequence is CASSFPGQITYEQYF. The CDR3 bases are TGTGCCAGCAGCTTCCCGGGACAGATCACCTACGAGCAGTACTTC.

This chain links TRBV29-1 with TRBJ2-5; the D gene is possibly TRBD2 (7 bases). The last part of the DNA fits TRBJ2-7 better; the J call may be wrong. The CDR3 covers 14 residues. Germline V CDR1 and CDR2: SQVTM, ANQGSEA. This CDR3 is CSVEEDKGGYEQYF. The CDR3 DNA sequence: TGCAGCGTTGAAGAGGACAAGGGGGGGTACGAGCAGTACTTC.

The genes are TRBV12-3 or TRBV12-4 and TRBJ2-1; weak D call: TRBD2 (6 bases). V was pared by 6 bases and J by 10 bases, with 16 bases between. The CDR3 spans 13 residues. The CDR3 coding sequence is TGTGCCAGCAGCCTACTAGCAATGGGGGAGCAGTTCTTC. Its translation is CASSLLAMGEQFF.

The chain has TRBV20-1 and TRBJ2-3; 8 positions match TRBD2. The CDR3 length is 15 residues. Looked up from germline, CDR1 is DFQATT and CDR2 is SNEGSKA (reference sequence). With 6 bases clipped from V and 4 bases from J, the junction kept 12 bases outside the gene matches. The CDR3 region is CSADQEAGVSDTQYF. The DNA of the CDR3 is TGCAGTGCCGACCAGGAAGCGGGGGTTTCAGATACGCAGTATTTT.

This clonotype was counted between two and nine times. The rearrangement uses TRBV14 and TRBJ2-7; 10 bases map to TRBD1. Germline-derived CDR1 and CDR2 are SGHDN and FVKESK. The CDR3 is 15 residues long. V gave up 4 bases and J gave up 6 bases; unmatched junction bases: 9. CDR3 DNA sequence: TGTGCCAGCAGCCGAGACAGGGGGCTAGGATGCGAGCAGTACTTC. Protein product: CASSRDRGLGCEQYF.

The chain uses TRBV28 and TRBJ1-2, with D uncertain. Germline V lookup: CDR1 MDHEN, CDR2 SYDVKM. The CDR3 consists of 15 residues. V shed 4 bases and J shed 7 bases, with 19 bases lying between them. The DNA for the CDR3 is TGTGCCAGCAGTTCCCCAGGTGGCCTGCGTGCTGGCTACACCTTC. Protein: CASSSPGGLRAGYTF.

This clonotype was counted between two and nine times. The V and J genes are TRBV12-3 or TRBV12-4 and TRBJ2-3; D is tentatively TRBD1 or TRBD2 (5 bases each). Trimming left V 0 bases short and J 5 bases short, with 6 bases between. CDR3 length: 13 residues. The DNA of the CDR3 is TGTGCCAGCAGTTTAGCGGGACGAGATACGCAGTATTTT. It is translated as CASSLAGRDTQYF.

This clonotype showed up just a few times. A read error is possible here, since a much larger clone lies one base away. The chain has TRBV2 and TRBJ2-2, with D uncertain. V lost 4 bases to trimming and J lost 2 bases, with 5 bases between them. This CDR3 is 13 amino acids long. Germline-derived CDR1 and CDR2 are SNHLY and FYNNEI. CDR3 coding DNA: TGTGCCAGCAGTGCCACTAACACCGGGGAGCTGTTTTTT. Protein: CASSATNTGELFF.